Described below is a single T cell receptor beta chain sequence and its context. HTBI primers from iRepertoire and Arm-PCR of CDR3 regions yielded the TCR beta libraries. Via MiXCR, TCRdb re-called the multiplex PCR reads, giving one row per CDR3 protein. This table holds roughly 560,000 distinct CDR3 sequences, 15% to 20% found once. This specimen belongs to a study of regulatory T cells in long-lasting Graves disease. The CDR3 covers 14 residues. Unmatched junction bases numbered 6, after V lost 5 bases and J lost 7 bases. Germline values: CDR1 SGHNT, CDR2 YENEEA. This sample's time point: newly diagnosed GD, antithyroid drugs for less than 3 months. RNA extracted from PBMCs served as the sequencing template. Graves' disease diagnosis followed American Thyroid Association guidelines. These same data were also listed under a study on T cells in Graves' hyperthyroidism and ophthalmopathy.

This TCR was sampled from a woman aged 35-65 years with Graves disease. The starting material was peripheral blood mononuclear cells (PBMCs), obtained at new diagnosis, from a patient treated with antithyroid drugs. The chain recombines TRBV11-3 with TRBJ1-2; 11 bases are a match to TRBD1. CDR3 nucleotide sequence: TGTGCCAGCAGCATTGGACAGGGGGCAGGTGGCTACACCTTC. It encodes CASSIGQGAGGYTF.